This TCR beta chain was observed in a study of cytomegalovirus exposure and HLA in healthy donors. Study-level findings and limits: In a later analysis, compared with equally common non-associated chains, HLA-associated beta chains were more expanded. In a later analysis, most CMV-associated TCR beta chains appeared HLA-restricted. A later analysis reportedly found fewer N-insertions in an Asian-associated ancestry cluster than the roughly 680-donor mean. TCR beta V segments were, for the most part, productive about 87% or about 30% of the time in an earlier analysis.

Comments on this clone: As yet, its antigen is unknown. An end of the junction does not agree with germline; a read error may underlie this.

PCR primers comprised 60 Vbeta and 13 Jbeta primers. Data came from immunoSEQ multiplex PCR; TCRdb stores just in-frame clones and leaves some out. The sample yields over 80,000 clones, roughly 82% seen once. CDR1 and CDR2 from the germline V gene are SEHNR and FQNEAQ (reference sequence). The length of the CDR3 is 13 residues. This clonotype was obtained from a man under 40 in good health and CMV-seropositive. The chain employs TRBV7-9 and TRBJ1-6; a weak D match, TRBD1 (5 bases). Sequences were obtained from PBMCs. CDR3 amino acids: CSSSLPGNSPLHF. In nucleotides, the CDR3 is TGTTCCAGCAGCTTACCAGGGAATTCACCCCTCCACTTT.